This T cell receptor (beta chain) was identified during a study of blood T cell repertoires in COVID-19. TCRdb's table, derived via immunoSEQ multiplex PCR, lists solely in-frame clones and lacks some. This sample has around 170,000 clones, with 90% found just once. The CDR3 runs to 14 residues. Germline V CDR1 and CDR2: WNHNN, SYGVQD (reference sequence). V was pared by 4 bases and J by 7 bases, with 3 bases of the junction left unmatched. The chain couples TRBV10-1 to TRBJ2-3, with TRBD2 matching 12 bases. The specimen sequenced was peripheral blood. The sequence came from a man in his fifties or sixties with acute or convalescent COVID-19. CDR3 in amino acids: CASSATSGSYTQYF. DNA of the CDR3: TGCGCCAGCAGTGCGACTAGCGGGAGCTATACGCAGTATTTT.